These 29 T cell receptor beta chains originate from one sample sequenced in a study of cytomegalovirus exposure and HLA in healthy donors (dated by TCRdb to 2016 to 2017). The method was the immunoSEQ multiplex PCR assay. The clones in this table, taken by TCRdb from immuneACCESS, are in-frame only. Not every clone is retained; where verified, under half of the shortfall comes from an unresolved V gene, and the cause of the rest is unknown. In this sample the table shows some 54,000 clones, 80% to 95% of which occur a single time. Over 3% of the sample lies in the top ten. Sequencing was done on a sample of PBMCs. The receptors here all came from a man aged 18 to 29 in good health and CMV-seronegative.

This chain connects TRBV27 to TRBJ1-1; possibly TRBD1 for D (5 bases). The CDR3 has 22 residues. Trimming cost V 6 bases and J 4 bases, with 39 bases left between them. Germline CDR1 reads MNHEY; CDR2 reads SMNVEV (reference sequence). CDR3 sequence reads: CASRATTRRGLLPSALTTEAFF. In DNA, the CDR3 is TGTGCCAGCAGGGCCACAACTAGACGGGGACTCCTCCCGAGTGCGTTGACCACTGAAGCTTTCTTT.

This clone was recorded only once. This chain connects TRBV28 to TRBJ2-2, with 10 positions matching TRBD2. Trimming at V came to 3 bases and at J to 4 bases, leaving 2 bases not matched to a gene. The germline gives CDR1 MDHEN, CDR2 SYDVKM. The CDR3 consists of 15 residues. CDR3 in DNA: TGTGCCAGCAGTTTCTCTAGCGGGAGCACCGGGGAGCTGTTTTTT. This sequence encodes CASSFSSGSTGELFF.

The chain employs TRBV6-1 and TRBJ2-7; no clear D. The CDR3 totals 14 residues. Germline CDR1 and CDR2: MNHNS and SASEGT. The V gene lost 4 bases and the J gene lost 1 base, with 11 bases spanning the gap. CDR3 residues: CASSVSMESYEQYF. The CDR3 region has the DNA TGTGCCAGCAGTGTCTCAATGGAGTCCTACGAGCAGTACTTC.

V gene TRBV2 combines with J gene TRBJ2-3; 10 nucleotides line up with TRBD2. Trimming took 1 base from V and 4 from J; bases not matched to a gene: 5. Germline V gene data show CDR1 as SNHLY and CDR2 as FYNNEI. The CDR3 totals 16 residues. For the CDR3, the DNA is TGTGCCAGCAGTGAAGTGGCTAGCGGGGGTGCAGATACGCAGTATTTT. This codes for CASSEVASGGADTQYF.

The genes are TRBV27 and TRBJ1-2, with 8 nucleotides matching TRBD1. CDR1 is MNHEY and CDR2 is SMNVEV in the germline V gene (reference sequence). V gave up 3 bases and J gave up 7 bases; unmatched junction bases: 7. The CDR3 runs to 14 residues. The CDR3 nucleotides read TGTGCCAGCAGTTTTGGACAGGGTCTTCGTGGCTACACCTTC. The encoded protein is CASSFGQGLRGYTF.

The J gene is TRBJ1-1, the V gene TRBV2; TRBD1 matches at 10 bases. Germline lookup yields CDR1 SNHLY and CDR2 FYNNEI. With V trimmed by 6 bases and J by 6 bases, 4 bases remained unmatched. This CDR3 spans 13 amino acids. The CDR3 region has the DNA TGTGCCAGCAGCGGGACAGGGGAATCTGAAGCTTTCTTT. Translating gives CASSGTGESEAFF.

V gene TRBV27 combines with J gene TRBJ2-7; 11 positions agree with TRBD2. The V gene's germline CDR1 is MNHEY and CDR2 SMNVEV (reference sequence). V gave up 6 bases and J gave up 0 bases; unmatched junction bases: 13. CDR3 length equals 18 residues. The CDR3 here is CASSPSSTSGIFSYEQYF. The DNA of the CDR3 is TGTGCCAGCAGCCCCAGTTCGACTAGCGGGATTTTCTCCTACGAGCAGTACTTC.

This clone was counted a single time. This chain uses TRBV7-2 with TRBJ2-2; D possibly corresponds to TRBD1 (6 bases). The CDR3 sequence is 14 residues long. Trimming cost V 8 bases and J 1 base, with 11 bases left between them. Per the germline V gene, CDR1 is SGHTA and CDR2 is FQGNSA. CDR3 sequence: CASPGHQNTGELFF. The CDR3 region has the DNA TGTGCCAGCCCGGGACACCAGAACACCGGGGAGCTGTTTTTT.

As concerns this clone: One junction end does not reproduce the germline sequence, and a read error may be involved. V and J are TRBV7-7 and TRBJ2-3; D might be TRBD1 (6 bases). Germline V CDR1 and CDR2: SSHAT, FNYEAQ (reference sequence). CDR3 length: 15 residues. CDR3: CASSHGSGGTDTQYF. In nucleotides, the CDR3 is TGTGCTAGCAGCCACGGGTCAGGGGGCACAGATACGCAGTATTTT.

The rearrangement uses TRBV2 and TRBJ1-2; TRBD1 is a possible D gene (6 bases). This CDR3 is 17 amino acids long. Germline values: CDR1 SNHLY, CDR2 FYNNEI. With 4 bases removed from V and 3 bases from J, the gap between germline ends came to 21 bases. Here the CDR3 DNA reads TGTGCCAGCAGTGTTTCCAATGACCGGACAGCTCACTATGGCTACACCTTC. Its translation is CASSVSNDRTAHYGYTF.

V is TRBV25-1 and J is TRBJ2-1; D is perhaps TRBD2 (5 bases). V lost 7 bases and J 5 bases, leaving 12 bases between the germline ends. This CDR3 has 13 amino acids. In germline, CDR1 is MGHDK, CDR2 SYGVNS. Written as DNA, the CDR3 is TGTGCCAGCATAGCGACTGGGGACAATGAGCAGTTCTTC. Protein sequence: CASIATGDNEQFF.

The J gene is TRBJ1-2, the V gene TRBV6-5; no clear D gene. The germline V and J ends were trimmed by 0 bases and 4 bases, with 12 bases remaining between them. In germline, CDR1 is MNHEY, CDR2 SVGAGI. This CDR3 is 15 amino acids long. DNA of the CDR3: TGTGCCAGCAGTTACTCATGGGAGTCGGGCTATGGCTACACCTTC. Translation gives CASSYSWESGYGYTF.

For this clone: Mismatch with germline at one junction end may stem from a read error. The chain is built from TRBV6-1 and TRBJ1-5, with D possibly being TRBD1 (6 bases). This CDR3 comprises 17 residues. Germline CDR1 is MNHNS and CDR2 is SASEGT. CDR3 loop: CTSSAQPGGAGNQPQHF. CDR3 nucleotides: TGTACCAGCAGTGCCCAGCCGGGGGGCGCAGGCAATCAGCCCCAGCATTTT.

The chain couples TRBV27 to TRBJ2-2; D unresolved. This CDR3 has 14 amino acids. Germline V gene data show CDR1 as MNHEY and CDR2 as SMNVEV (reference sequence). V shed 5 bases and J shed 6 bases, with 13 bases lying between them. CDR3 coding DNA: TGTGCCAGCAGTCCTTCCTCAGGTTCCGGGGAGCTGTTTTTT. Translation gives CASSPSSGSGELFF.

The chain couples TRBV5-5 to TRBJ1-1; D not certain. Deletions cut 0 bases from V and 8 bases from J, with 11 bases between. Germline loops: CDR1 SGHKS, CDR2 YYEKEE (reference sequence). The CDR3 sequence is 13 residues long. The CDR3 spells CASSLGRRSEAFF. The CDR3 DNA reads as TGTGCCAGCAGCTTGGGCAGGAGGAGCGAAGCTTTCTTT. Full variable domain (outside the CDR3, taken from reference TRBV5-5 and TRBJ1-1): DAGVTQSPTHLIKTRGQQVTLRCSPISGHKSVSWYQQVLGQGPQFIFQYYEKEERGRGNFPDRFSARQFPNYSSELNVNALLLGDSALYLCASSLGRRSEAFFGQGTRLTVV.

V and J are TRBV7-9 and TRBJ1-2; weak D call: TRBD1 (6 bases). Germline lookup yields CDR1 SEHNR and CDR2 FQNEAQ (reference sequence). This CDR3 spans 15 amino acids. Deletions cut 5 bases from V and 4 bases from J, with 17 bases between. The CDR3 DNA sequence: TGTGCCAGCAGCCCTGGCGGGGGCTTAGGCTATGGCTACACCTTC. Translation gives CASSPGGGLGYGYTF. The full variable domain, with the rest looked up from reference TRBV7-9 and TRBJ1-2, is DTGVSQNPRHKITKRGQNVTFRCDPISEHNRLYWYRQTLGQGPEFLTYFQNEAQLEKSRLLSDRFSAERPKGSFSTLEIQRTEQGDSAMYLCASSPGGGLGYGYTFGSGTRLTVV.

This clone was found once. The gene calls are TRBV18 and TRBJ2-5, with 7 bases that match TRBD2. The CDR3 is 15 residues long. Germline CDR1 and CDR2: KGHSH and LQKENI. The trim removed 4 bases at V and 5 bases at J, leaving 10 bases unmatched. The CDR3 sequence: CASSLNLGREETQYF. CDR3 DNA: TGTGCCAGCTCACTCAACCTGGGGCGGGAGGAGACCCAGTACTTC.

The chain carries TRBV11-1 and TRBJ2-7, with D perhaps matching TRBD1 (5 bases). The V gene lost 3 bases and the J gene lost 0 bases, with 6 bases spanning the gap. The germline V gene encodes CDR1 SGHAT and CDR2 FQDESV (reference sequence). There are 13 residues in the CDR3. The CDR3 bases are TGTGCCAGCAGCTTGCAGGGCTCCTACGAGCAGTACTTC. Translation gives CASSLQGSYEQYF.

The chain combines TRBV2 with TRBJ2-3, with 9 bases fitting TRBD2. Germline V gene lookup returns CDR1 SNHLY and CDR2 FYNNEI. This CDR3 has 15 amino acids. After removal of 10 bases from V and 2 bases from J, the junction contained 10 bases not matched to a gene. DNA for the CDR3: TGTGCCATGACGCGGGGGGGGGACTACACAGATACGCAGTATTTT. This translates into CAMTRGGDYTDTQYF. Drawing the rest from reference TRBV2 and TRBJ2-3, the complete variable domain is EPEVTQTPSHQVTQMGQEVILRCVPISNHLYFYWYRQILGQKVEFLVSFYNNEISEKSEIFDDQFSVERPDGSNFTLKIRSTKLEDSAMYFCAMTRGGDYTDTQYFGPGTRLTVL.

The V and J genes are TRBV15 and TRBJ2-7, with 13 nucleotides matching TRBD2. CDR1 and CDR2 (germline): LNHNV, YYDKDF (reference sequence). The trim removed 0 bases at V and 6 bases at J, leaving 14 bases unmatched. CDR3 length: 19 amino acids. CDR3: CATSRDLHVLGTSGIEQYF. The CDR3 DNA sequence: TGTGCCACCAGCAGAGATCTGCACGTCTTGGGGACTAGCGGGATCGAGCAGTACTTC.

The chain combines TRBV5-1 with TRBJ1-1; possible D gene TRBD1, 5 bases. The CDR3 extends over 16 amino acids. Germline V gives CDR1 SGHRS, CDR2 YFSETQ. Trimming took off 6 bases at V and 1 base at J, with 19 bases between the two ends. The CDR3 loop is CASNGGGSYQNTEAFF. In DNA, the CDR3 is TGCGCCAGCAACGGGGGGGGGTCCTATCAGAACACTGAAGCTTTCTTT.

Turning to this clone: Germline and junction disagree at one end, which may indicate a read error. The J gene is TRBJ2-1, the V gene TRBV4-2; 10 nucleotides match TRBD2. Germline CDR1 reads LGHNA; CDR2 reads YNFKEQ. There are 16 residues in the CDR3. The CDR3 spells CASSQAGTSAVWVLVF. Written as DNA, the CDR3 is TGTGCCAGCAGCCAAGCAGGGACTAGCGCAGTTTGGGTTTTGGTCTTC.

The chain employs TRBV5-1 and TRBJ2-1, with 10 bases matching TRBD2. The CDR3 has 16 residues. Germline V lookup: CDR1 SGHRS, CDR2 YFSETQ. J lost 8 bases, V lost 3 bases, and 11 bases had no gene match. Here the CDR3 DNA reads TGCGCCAGCAGCTCGAGCGGGAGGGCCAGGCACTATGAGCAGTTCTTC. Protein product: CASSSSGRARHYEQFF.

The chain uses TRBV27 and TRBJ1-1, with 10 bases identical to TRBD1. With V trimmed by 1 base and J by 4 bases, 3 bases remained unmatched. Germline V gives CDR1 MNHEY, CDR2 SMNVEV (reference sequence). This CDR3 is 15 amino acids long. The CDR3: CASSLLTGGPTEAFF. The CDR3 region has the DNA TGTGCCAGCAGTTTATTGACAGGGGGCCCCACTGAAGCTTTCTTT.

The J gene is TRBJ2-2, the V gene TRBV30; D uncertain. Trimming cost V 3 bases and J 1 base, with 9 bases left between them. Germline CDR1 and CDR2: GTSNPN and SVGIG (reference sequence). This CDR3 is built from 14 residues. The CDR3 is CAWSPDWNTGELFF. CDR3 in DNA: TGTGCCTGGAGCCCCGACTGGAACACCGGGGAGCTGTTTTTT.

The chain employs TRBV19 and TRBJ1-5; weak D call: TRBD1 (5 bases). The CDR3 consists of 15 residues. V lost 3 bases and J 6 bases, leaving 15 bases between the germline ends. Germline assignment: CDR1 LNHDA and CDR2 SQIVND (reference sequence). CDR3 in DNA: TGTGCCAGTAGTATTTGGGGGGTTGGCCTTCAGCCCCAGCATTTT. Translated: CASSIWGVGLQPQHF.

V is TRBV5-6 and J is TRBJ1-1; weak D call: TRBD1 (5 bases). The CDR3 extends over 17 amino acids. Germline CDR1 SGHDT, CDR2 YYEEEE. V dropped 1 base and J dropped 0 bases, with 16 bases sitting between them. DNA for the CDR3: TGTGCCAGCAGCTTGAGGGTACGGGGGACGGTGAACACTGAAGCTTTCTTT. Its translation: CASSLRVRGTVNTEAFF. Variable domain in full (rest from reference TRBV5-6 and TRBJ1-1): DAGVTQSPTHLIKTRGQQVTLRCSPKSGHDTVSWYQQALGQGPQFIFQYYEEEERQRGNFPDRFSGHQFPNYSSELNVNALLLGDSALYLCASSLRVRGTVNTEAFFGQGTRLTVV.

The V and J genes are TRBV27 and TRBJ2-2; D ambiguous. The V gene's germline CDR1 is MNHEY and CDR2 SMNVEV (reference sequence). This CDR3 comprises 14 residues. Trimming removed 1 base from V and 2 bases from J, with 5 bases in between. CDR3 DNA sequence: TGTGCCAGCAGTTTATTTTCAAACACCGGGGAGCTGTTTTTT. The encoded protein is CASSLFSNTGELFF.

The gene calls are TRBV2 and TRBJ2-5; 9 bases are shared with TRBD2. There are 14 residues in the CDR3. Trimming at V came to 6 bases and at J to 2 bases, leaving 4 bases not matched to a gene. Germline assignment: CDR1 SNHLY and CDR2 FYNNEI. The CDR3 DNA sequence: TGTGCCAGCAGCCGACTAGCGGAGCAAGAGACCCAGTACTTC. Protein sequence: CASSRLAEQETQYF.